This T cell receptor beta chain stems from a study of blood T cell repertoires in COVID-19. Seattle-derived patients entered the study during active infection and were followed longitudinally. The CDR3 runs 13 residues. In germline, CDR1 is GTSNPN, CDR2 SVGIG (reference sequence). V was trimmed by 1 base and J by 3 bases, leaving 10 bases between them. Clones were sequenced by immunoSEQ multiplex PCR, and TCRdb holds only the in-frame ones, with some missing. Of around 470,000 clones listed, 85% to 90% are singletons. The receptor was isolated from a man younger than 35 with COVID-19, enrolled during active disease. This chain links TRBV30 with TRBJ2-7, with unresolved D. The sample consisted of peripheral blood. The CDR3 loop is CAWSAGAYYEQYF. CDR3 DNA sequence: TGTGCCTGGAGTGCAGGTGCTTACTACGAGCAGTACTTC.